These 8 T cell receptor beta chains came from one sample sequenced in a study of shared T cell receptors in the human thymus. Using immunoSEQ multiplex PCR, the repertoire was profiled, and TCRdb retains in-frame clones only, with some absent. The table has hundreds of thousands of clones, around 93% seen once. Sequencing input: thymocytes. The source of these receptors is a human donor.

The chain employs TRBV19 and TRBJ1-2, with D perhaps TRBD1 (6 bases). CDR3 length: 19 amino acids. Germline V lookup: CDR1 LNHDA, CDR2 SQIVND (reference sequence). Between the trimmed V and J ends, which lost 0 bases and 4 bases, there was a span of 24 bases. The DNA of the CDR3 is TGTGCCAGTAGTATAGATCACAGGGTAGTCCAGTCCCAGGTCTATGGCTACACCTTC. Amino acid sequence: CASSIDHRVVQSQVYGYTF.

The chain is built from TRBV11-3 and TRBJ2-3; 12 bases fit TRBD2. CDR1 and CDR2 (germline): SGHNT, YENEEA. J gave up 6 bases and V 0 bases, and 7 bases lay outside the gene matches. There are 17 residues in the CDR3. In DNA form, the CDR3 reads TGTGCCAGCAGCTTAGATCGACTAGCGGGAGAAACGGATACGCAGTATTTT. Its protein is CASSLDRLAGETDTQYF.

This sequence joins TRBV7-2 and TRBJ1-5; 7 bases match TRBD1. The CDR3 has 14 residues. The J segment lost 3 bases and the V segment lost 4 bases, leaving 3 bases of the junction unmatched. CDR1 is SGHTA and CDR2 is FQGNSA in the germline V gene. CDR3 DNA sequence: TGTGCCAGCAGCTGGACAGGATTCAATCAGCCCCAGCATTTT. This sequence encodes CASSWTGFNQPQHF.

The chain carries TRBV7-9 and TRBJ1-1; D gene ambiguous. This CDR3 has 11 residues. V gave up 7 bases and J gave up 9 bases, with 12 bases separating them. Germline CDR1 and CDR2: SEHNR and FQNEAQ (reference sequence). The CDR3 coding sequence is TGTGCCAGCACCCTGGGAAACCAAGCTTTCTTT. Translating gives CASTLGNQAFF.

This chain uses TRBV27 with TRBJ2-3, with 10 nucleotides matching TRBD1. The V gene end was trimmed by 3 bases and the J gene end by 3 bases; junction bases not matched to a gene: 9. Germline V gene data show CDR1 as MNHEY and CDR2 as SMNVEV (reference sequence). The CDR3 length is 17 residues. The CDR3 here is CASSLQNGTGDTDTQYF. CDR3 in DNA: TGTGCCAGCAGTTTGCAAAATGGGACAGGGGATACAGATACGCAGTATTTT.

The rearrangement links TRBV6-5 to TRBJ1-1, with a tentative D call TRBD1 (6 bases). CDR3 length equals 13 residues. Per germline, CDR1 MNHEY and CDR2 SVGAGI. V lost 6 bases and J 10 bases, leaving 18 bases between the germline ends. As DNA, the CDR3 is TGTGCCAGCAGCTCTGGACAGACCTCTGGAGCTTTCTTT. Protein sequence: CASSSGQTSGAFF.

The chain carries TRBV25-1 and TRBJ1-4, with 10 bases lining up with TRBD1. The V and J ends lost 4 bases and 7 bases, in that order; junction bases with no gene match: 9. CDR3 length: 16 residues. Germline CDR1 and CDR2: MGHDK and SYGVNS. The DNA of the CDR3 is TGTGCCAGCAGTGGAAGCCCGGGACAGGGGAGTGAAAAACTGTTTTTT. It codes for CASSGSPGQGSEKLFF.

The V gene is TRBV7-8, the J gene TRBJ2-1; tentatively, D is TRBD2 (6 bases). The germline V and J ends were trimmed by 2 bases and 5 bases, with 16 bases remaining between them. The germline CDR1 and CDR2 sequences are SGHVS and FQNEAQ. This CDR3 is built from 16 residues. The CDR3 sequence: CASSLRAGSPHNEQFF. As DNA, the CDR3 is TGTGCCAGCAGCTTACGAGCGGGCAGCCCCCACAATGAGCAGTTCTTC.